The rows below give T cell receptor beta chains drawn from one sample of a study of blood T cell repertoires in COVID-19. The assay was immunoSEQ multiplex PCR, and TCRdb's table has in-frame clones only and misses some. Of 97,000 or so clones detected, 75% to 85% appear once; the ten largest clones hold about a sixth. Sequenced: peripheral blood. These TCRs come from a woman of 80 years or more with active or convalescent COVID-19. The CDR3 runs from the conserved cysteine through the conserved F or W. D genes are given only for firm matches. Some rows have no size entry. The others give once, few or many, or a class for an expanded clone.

CDR3aa: CASSPRTEWSTEAFF
CDR3nt: TGTGCCAGCAGTCCCCGGACAGAGTGGAGCACTGAAGCTTTCTTT
abundance: -
j_gene: TRBJ1-1
v_gene: TRBV28
d_gene: -

CDR3aa: CASSLEPGYEQYF
CDR3nt: TGTGCCAGCAGCTTGGAACCAGGCTACGAGCAGTACTTC
abundance: -
j_gene: TRBJ2-7
v_gene: TRBV5-6
d_gene: -

CDR3aa: CAISSGTSGYEQYF
CDR3nt: TGTGCCATCAGTTCCGGGACTAGCGGCTACGAGCAGTACTTC
abundance: -
j_gene: TRBJ2-7
v_gene: TRBV10-3
d_gene: TRBD2

CDR3aa: CASSLGTGDYGYTF
CDR3nt: TGCGCCAGCAGCCTGGGGACAGGGGATTATGGCTACACCTTC
abundance: -
j_gene: TRBJ1-2
v_gene: TRBV5-1
d_gene: TRBD1

CDR3aa: CASSPDISGANVLTF
CDR3nt: TGTGCCAGCTCCCCCGACATTTCTGGGGCCAACGTCCTGACTTTC
abundance: -
j_gene: TRBJ2-6
v_gene: TRBV18
d_gene: -

CDR3aa: CASSYGGPHSYEQYF
CDR3nt: TGTGCCAGCAGTTACGGCGGGCCTCACTCCTACGAGCAGTACTTC
abundance: -
j_gene: TRBJ2-7
v_gene: TRBV6-2/TRBV6-3
d_gene: -

CDR3aa: CASSQDRTGLQHF
CDR3nt: TGCGCCAGCAGCCAAGACCGGACAGGGCTCCAGCATTTT
abundance: -
j_gene: TRBJ1-5
v_gene: TRBV4-3
d_gene: TRBD1

CDR3aa: CASSIARNTEAFF
CDR3nt: TGTGCCAGTAGTATCGCCAGGAACACTGAAGCTTTCTTT
abundance: -
j_gene: TRBJ1-1
v_gene: TRBV19
d_gene: -

CDR3aa: CASSPLRSSVPSTDTQYF
CDR3nt: TGTGCCAGCAGTCCGCTCCGGTCTAGCGTCCCTAGCACAGATACGCAGTATTTT
abundance: -
j_gene: TRBJ2-3
v_gene: TRBV27
d_gene: -

CDR3aa: CASSDSKGQRDTEAFF
CDR3nt: TGTGCCAGCAGTGACTCGAAGGGACAGCGGGACACTGAAGCTTTCTTT
abundance: -
j_gene: TRBJ1-1
v_gene: TRBV6-4
d_gene: TRBD1

CDR3aa: CASSLGDKNSPLHF
CDR3nt: TGTGCCAGCAGTTTAGGGGACAAGAATTCACCCCTCCACTTT
abundance: -
j_gene: TRBJ1-6
v_gene: TRBV28
d_gene: -

CDR3aa: CASRSLGGGEQFF
CDR3nt: TGTGCCAGCAGATCCCTCGGGGGTGGGGAGCAGTTCTTC
abundance: -
j_gene: TRBJ2-1
v_gene: TRBV6-5
d_gene: -

CDR3aa: CASSLVSRTYEQYF
CDR3nt: TGTGCCAGCAGCTTAGTATCCAGGACCTACGAGCAGTACTTC
abundance: -
j_gene: TRBJ2-7
v_gene: TRBV7-2
d_gene: -

CDR3aa: CASSYSGASNYGYTF
CDR3nt: TGTGCCAGCAGTTACTCTGGGGCCAGTAACTATGGCTACACCTTC
abundance: few
j_gene: TRBJ1-2
v_gene: TRBV6-6
d_gene: -

CDR3aa: CASSIDLGVFSSGRDNEQFF
CDR3nt: TGTGCCAGTAGTATAGATCTCGGGGTCTTTTCTAGCGGGAGGGACAATGAGCAGTTCTTC
abundance: -
j_gene: TRBJ2-1
v_gene: TRBV19
d_gene: TRBD2

CDR3aa: CASSERENTEAFF
CDR3nt: TGTGCCAGCAGTGAACGAGAGAACACTGAAGCTTTCTTT
abundance: -
j_gene: TRBJ1-1
v_gene: TRBV25-1
d_gene: -

CDR3aa: CASSLLAGESYEQYF
CDR3nt: TGTGCTAGCAGCTTGTTGGCAGGGGAATCCTACGAGCAGTACTTC
abundance: -
j_gene: TRBJ2-7
v_gene: TRBV7-7
d_gene: -

CDR3aa: CATSDLTGTNTGELFF
CDR3nt: TGTGCCACCAGTGATCTGACAGGGACTAACACCGGGGAGCTGTTTTTT
abundance: -
j_gene: TRBJ2-2
v_gene: TRBV24-1
d_gene: -

CDR3aa: CARRPGEFYEQYF
CDR3nt: TGTGCCAGACGGCCCGGGGAGTTCTACGAGCAGTACTTC
abundance: -
j_gene: TRBJ2-7
v_gene: TRBV19
d_gene: -

CDR3aa: CASSSPGDGDSPLHF
CDR3nt: TGTGCCAGCAGTTCCCCAGGGGACGGGGATTCACCCCTCCACTTT
abundance: -
j_gene: TRBJ1-6
v_gene: TRBV6-6
d_gene: -

CDR3aa: CATSRDLTGAVFIQYF
CDR3nt: TGTGCCACCAGCAGAGATTTGACAGGGGCGGTTTTCATTCAGTACTTC
abundance: -
j_gene: TRBJ2-4
v_gene: TRBV15
d_gene: TRBD1

CDR3aa: CASSLRTSGRRRDTQYF
CDR3nt: TGTGCCAGCAGCCTCCGGACTAGCGGGAGACGGAGGGATACGCAGTATTTT
abundance: -
j_gene: TRBJ2-3
v_gene: TRBV5-6
d_gene: TRBD2

CDR3aa: CASSEAQRQGQFYNEQFF
CDR3nt: TGTGCCAGCAGTGAAGCGCAAAGACAGGGGCAATTCTACAATGAGCAGTTCTTC
abundance: -
j_gene: TRBJ2-1
v_gene: TRBV6-1
d_gene: TRBD1

CDR3aa: CASSLAGSAYNSPLHF
CDR3nt: TGTGCCAGCAGCTTGGCGGGTAGTGCCTATAATTCACCCCTCCACTTT
abundance: once
j_gene: TRBJ1-6
v_gene: TRBV5-1
d_gene: -

CDR3aa: CASSLSGAQQPQHF
CDR3nt: TGTGCCAGCAGCTTATCAGGGGCACAGCAGCCCCAGCATTTT
abundance: -
j_gene: TRBJ1-5
v_gene: TRBV28
d_gene: -

CDR3aa: CASSQGRASYEQYF
CDR3nt: TGTGCCAGCAGCCAAGGTAGAGCCTCCTACGAGCAGTACTTC
abundance: -
j_gene: TRBJ2-7
v_gene: TRBV16
d_gene: -